Presented here are 29 T cell receptor beta chains from one specimen sequenced in a study of human T cells and chemical hapten exposure. Described time point: pre-sensitization, week 0. As for treatment: therapeutic diphenylcyclopropenone sensitization with weekly scalp DPC. TCRdb itself ran the RACE reads through MiXCR, one entry per CDR3 protein. This repertoire shows roughly 80,000 distinct CDR3 sequences, roughly 15% found once; its top ten account for roughly 4.9%. This sample comprised whole blood, obtained in connection with sensitization to the hapten diphenylcyclopropenone (DPC). Every receptor here comes from a woman between 45 and 65 years old with alopecia areata. Some clones in this sample may be carry-over from other donors' samples.

The chain recombines TRBV10-1 with TRBJ2-7, with D possibly matching TRBD1 (6 bases). This CDR3 has 15 residues. The V and J ends lost 1 base and 6 bases respectively, with 16 bases between them. Germline V CDR1 and CDR2: WNHNN, SYGVQD (reference sequence). CDR3: CASSEYTGSLSEQYF. The CDR3 nucleotides are TGCGCCAGCAGTGAGTATACAGGGTCCCTAAGCGAGCAGTACTTC.

CDR3 loop: CAISERFEQFF. The CDR3, as DNA: TGTGCCATCAGTGAGCGGTTTGAGCAGTTCTTC. The rearrangement uses TRBV10-3 and TRBJ2-1; D gene ambiguous. CDR1 and CDR2 from the germline V gene are ENHRY and SYGVKD. The CDR3 is made up of 11 amino acids. V lost 2 bases and J lost 9, with 5 bases in between.

The chain links TRBV12-3 or TRBV12-4 to TRBJ1-1; TRBD1 matches at 12 bases. Trimming cost V 3 bases and J 7 bases; bases outside gene matches: 3. The CDR3 has 14 residues. The CDR3 reads CASSLGQGASEAFF. For the CDR3, the DNA is TGTGCCAGCAGTTTGGGACAGGGGGCCAGTGAAGCTTTCTTT.

The table lists this clonotype with a few counts. The rearrangement links TRBV5-4 to TRBJ1-1; 9 bases are a match to TRBD1. CDR1 and CDR2 (germline): SGHNT, YYREEE (reference sequence). Unmatched junction bases numbered 6, after V lost 2 bases and J lost 4 bases. This CDR3 contains 15 residues. In nucleotides, the CDR3 is TGTGCCAGCAGCTTACAGGGGGCTAACCCCACTGAAGCTTTCTTT. It translates to CASSLQGANPTEAFF. The entire variable domain, with the rest obtained from reference TRBV5-4 and TRBJ1-1, is as follows: ETGVTQSPTHLIKTRGQQVTLRCSSQSGHNTVSWYQQALGQGPQFIFQYYREEENGRGNFPPRFSGLQFPNYSSELNVNALELDDSALYLCASSLQGANPTEAFFGQGTRLTVV.

A few counts support this clonotype. The chain's CDR3 is CASSLERKNIQYF. The CDR3 DNA follows: TGTGCCAGCAGCTTGGAGCGTAAAAACATTCAGTACTTC. The chain combines TRBV11-2 with TRBJ2-4; D remains unclear. This CDR3 is built from 13 residues. Per germline, CDR1 SGHAT and CDR2 FQNNGV. V lost 3 bases and J lost 4, with 7 bases in between.

This clonotype has a handful of counts. The rearrangement links TRBV27 to TRBJ1-1, with D uncertain. This CDR3 has 13 amino acids. V was cut by 7 bases and J by 3 bases, with 12 bases left in between. Germline CDR1 and CDR2: MNHEY and SMNVEV (reference sequence). CDR3 protein: CASTNSGDTEAFF. For the CDR3, the DNA is TGTGCCAGCACCAACTCAGGTGACACTGAAGCTTTCTTT.

This clonotype was found a few times. The chain has TRBV7-6 and TRBJ2-1; D is ambiguous. Germline V gene data show CDR1 as SGHVS and CDR2 as FNYEAQ. V lost 5 bases to trimming and J lost 0 bases, with 14 bases between them. The CDR3 is 16 amino acids. The CDR3 loop reads CASSPAVGYSYNEQFF. CDR3 sequence (DNA): TGTGCCAGCAGCCCAGCAGTCGGTTACTCCTACAATGAGCAGTTCTTC.

This clonotype was counted only a few times. This chain links TRBV5-5 with TRBJ1-1; D possibly corresponds to TRBD1 (5 bases). Trimming took off 0 bases at V and 4 bases at J, with 13 bases between the two ends. The V gene's germline CDR1 is SGHKS and CDR2 YYEKEE (reference sequence). The CDR3 is 15 residues long. The CDR3 spells CASSLANRGGTEAFF. The DNA for the CDR3 is TGTGCCAGCAGCTTGGCCAATCGGGGCGGCACTGAAGCTTTCTTT. The variable domain in full, completed from reference TRBV5-5 and TRBJ1-1, reads DAGVTQSPTHLIKTRGQQVTLRCSPISGHKSVSWYQQVLGQGPQFIFQYYEKEERGRGNFPDRFSARQFPNYSSELNVNALLLGDSALYLCASSLANRGGTEAFFGQGTRLTVV.

The table lists this clonotype with a few counts. This rearrangement joins TRBV29-1 to TRBJ1-5, with D maybe TRBD1 (5 bases). Trimming shortened V by 3 bases and J by 5 bases, and 8 bases separated the two germline ends. Germline V lookup: CDR1 SQVTM, CDR2 ANQGSEA. The CDR3 spans 12 residues. The CDR3 DNA reads TGCAGCGTTGATGGGGGTGATCAGCCCCAGCATTTT. This encodes CSVDGGDQPQHF.

The J gene is TRBJ2-7, the V gene TRBV20-1, with a weak D call TRBD2 (5 bases). Germline assignment: CDR1 DFQATT and CDR2 SNEGSKA (reference sequence). This CDR3 has 15 residues. V lost 2 bases and J lost 4, with 18 bases in between. The CDR3 spells CSARLFPGIRYEQYF. The CDR3 nucleotides read TGCAGTGCTAGATTGTTCCCCGGGATTCGGTACGAGCAGTACTTC.

This chain links TRBV18 with TRBJ1-6; D is uncertain. V lost 8 bases, J lost 7 bases, and 18 bases lay in between. Germline assignment: CDR1 KGHSH and CDR2 LQKENI. The CDR3 runs to 15 residues. CDR3 DNA: TGTGCCAGCCACAGTACCGGGATACTCAATTCACCCCTCCACTTT. It specifies CASHSTGILNSPLHF. Supplemented by reference TRBV18 and TRBJ1-6, the full variable domain reads NAGVMQNPRHLVRRRGQEARLRCSPMKGHSHVYWYRQLPEEGLKFMVYLQKENIIDESGMPKERFSAEFPKEGPSILRIQQVVRGDSAAYFCASHSTGILNSPLHFGNGTRLTVT.

This clonotype appeared many times. The V call is TRBV29-1, the J call TRBJ2-3; the D is unclear. The CDR3 runs 11 residues. Trimming stripped 3 bases from V and 7 bases from J, with 8 bases between. Looked up from germline, CDR1 is SQVTM and CDR2 is ANQGSEA. CDR3 sequence (DNA): TGCAGCGTTGATTCTGGGAATACGCAGTATTTT. Amino acids: CSVDSGNTQYF.

This clonotype was detected only once. This chain connects TRBV7-2 to TRBJ2-1; possibly TRBD2 for D (6 bases). Germline V CDR1 and CDR2: SGHTA, FQGNSA. The germline V and J ends were trimmed by 4 bases and 7 bases, with 11 bases remaining between them. The CDR3 extends over 13 amino acids. The CDR3 DNA follows: TGTGCCAGCAGCTGGAAACTAGCAAATGAGCAGTTCTTC. It is translated as CASSWKLANEQFF.

The chain couples TRBV29-1 to TRBJ2-2, with D possibly being TRBD2 (9 bases). V lost 5 bases to trimming and J lost 4 bases, with 35 bases between them. The CDR3 contains 21 residues. Per the germline V gene, CDR1 is SQVTM and CDR2 is ANQGSEA. DNA of the CDR3: TGCAGCGTTTCTCGACAGGGGCTTTCTAGCGGGACCTCCCGGGGCACCGGGGAGCTGTTTTTT. Its protein product is CSVSRQGLSSGTSRGTGELFF.

The CDR3 here is CASILQTGNYGYTF. In DNA, the CDR3 is TGTGCCAGCATTTTACAGACAGGGAACTATGGCTACACCTTC. The chain carries TRBV7-2 and TRBJ1-2; 7 bases agree with TRBD1. CDR3 length: 14 amino acids. V lost 7 bases, J lost 2 bases, and 7 bases stayed unmatched. The V gene's germline CDR1 is SGHTA and CDR2 FQGNSA.

The chain carries TRBV2 and TRBJ1-1; D not certain. Germline CDR1 reads SNHLY; CDR2 reads FYNNEI. The CDR3 extends over 13 amino acids. The V gene lost 4 bases and the J gene lost 4 bases, with 10 bases spanning the gap. CDR3 bases: TGTGCCAGCAGTGCAGATCCTGCCACTGAAGCTTTCTTT. Amino acids: CASSADPATEAFF.

Ten or more counts support this clonotype. The rearrangement links TRBV5-1 to TRBJ1-4, with no clear D. Germline CDR1 SGHRS, CDR2 YFSETQ. V lost 0 bases to trimming and J lost 8 bases, with 14 bases between them. This CDR3 contains 15 residues. For the CDR3, the DNA is TGCGCCAGCAGCTTGGAACAGCCACCTTTGGAAAAACTGTTTTTT. This translates into CASSLEQPPLEKLFF.

The chain is built from TRBV29-1 and TRBJ1-1; perhaps TRBD1 as D (5 bases). V was clipped by 7 bases and J by 4 bases, with 19 bases between them. The CDR3 loop spans 14 amino acids. From germline, CDR1 is SQVTM and CDR2 ANQGSEA. CDR3 bases: TGCAGCGCCGCAACAGGCGGAGGAGGCACTGAAGCTTTCTTT. This gives the protein CSAATGGGGTEAFF.

At least ten counts were recorded for this clonotype. The CDR3 loop is CASSLWGPSALQETQYF. The CDR3 bases are TGTGCCAGCAGCCTGTGGGGCCCATCGGCCTTACAAGAGACCCAGTACTTC. This chain links TRBV3-1 with TRBJ2-5, with a weak D call TRBD1 (5 bases). The germline V and J ends were trimmed by 4 bases and 2 bases, with 20 bases remaining between them. CDR1 and CDR2 from the germline V gene are LGHDT and YNNKEL (reference sequence). There are 17 residues in the CDR3.

In this sample, this clonotype turned up a few times. The rearrangement uses TRBV6-1 and TRBJ2-1, with D perhaps matching TRBD1 (6 bases). Between the trimmed V and J ends, which lost 6 bases and 6 bases, there was a span of 18 bases. From germline, CDR1 is MNHNS and CDR2 SASEGT. This CDR3 region has 15 residues. The CDR3 loop reads CASRIGTPRGNEQFF. CDR3 DNA sequence: TGTGCCAGCAGAATCGGGACACCTAGGGGCAATGAGCAGTTCTTC.

This clonotype was seen just once. The chain links TRBV29-1 to TRBJ2-7; weak D call: TRBD2 (5 bases). V lost 0 bases and J lost 2, with 17 bases in between. The CDR3 is 16 residues long. CDR1 and CDR2 from the germline V gene are SQVTM and ANQGSEA. DNA of the CDR3: TGCAGCGTTGAAGATCGCTTCCAGACCGGGGCCTACGAGCAGTACTTC. Translated, it gives CSVEDRFQTGAYEQYF.

The J gene is TRBJ2-4, the V gene TRBV27, with 10 bases identical to TRBD2. This CDR3 spans 15 amino acids. V gave up 5 bases and J gave up 6 bases; unmatched junction bases: 7. Germline-derived CDR1 and CDR2 are MNHEY and SMNVEV (reference sequence). CDR3 residues: CASSRSGRRGNIQYF. CDR3 nucleotides: TGTGCCAGCAGTCGTAGCGGGAGGCGGGGAAACATTCAGTACTTC.

This clonotype was picked up a small number of times. V and J are TRBV29-1 and TRBJ2-3; D might be TRBD2 (5 bases). CDR3 length: 10 residues. Germline V CDR1 and CDR2: SQVTM, ANQGSEA. CDR3 coding DNA: TGCAGTGCGGGTGTGGATACGCAGTATTTT. Amino acids: CSAGVDTQYF.

V is TRBV7-9 and J is TRBJ1-4; TRBD1 might be the D (6 bases). This CDR3 is 15 amino acids long. Per germline, CDR1 SEHNR and CDR2 FQNEAQ (reference sequence). Deletions cut 3 bases from V and 0 bases from J, with 8 bases between. This CDR3 is CASSFYRATNEKLFF. In nucleotides, the CDR3 is TGTGCCAGCAGCTTCTACAGGGCAACTAATGAAAAACTGTTTTTT.

V gene TRBV20-1 combines with J gene TRBJ2-7; 8 positions match TRBD2. The CDR3 sequence is 12 residues long. Germline trimming cut 5 bases from V and 5 bases from J; bases unmatched to any gene: 5. Per germline, CDR1 DFQATT and CDR2 SNEGSKA (reference sequence). CDR3 sequence reads: CSAERENHEQYF. In DNA form, the CDR3 reads TGCAGTGCTGAGCGGGAGAATCACGAGCAGTACTTC.

V gene TRBV11-2 combines with J gene TRBJ2-1, with D perhaps matching TRBD1 or TRBD2 (5 bases each). The CDR3 consists of 15 residues. Germline V lookup: CDR1 SGHAT, CDR2 FQNNGV. Trimming stripped 5 bases from V and 5 bases from J, with 16 bases between. The CDR3 spells CASSLYRDRNNEQFF. In DNA form, the CDR3 reads TGTGCCAGCAGCCTATACCGGGACCGAAACAATGAGCAGTTCTTC.

The CDR3 sequence: CASSPTSGRANEQFF. The CDR3 DNA follows: TGTGCCAGCTCACCAACTAGCGGGAGGGCCAATGAGCAGTTCTTC. The genes are TRBV18 and TRBJ2-1, with TRBD2 matching 13 bases. CDR3 length: 15 amino acids. V was clipped by 2 bases and J by 6 bases; unmatched bases: 1. Germline assignment: CDR1 KGHSH and CDR2 LQKENI.

The CDR3 reads CASSSRNSGNTIYF. The CDR3 nucleotides are TGTGCCAGCTCATCACGGAACTCTGGAAACACCATATATTTT. The rearrangement joins TRBV18 to TRBJ1-3; no reliable D call. The V gene's germline CDR1 is KGHSH and CDR2 LQKENI. The CDR3 sequence is 14 residues long. Between the trimmed V and J ends, which lost 5 bases and 0 bases, there was a span of 8 bases.

The V call is TRBV7-9, the J call TRBJ1-1, with 7 bases fitting TRBD1. The CDR3 has 13 amino acids. Looked up from germline, CDR1 is SEHNR and CDR2 is FQNEAQ (reference sequence). J lost 7 bases, V lost 5 bases, and 7 bases had no gene match. The DNA of the CDR3 is TGTGCCAGCAGCCTAAACCGGGACAGTGAAGCTTTCTTT. Its translation: CASSLNRDSEAFF.